This T cell receptor beta chain was identified in a study of blood T cell repertoires in COVID-19. Study-wide context: Collection of acute and convalescent COVID-19 samples took place in the United States, Italy and Spain.

Germline V gives CDR1 SNHLY, CDR2 FYNNEI. Trimming took 3 bases from V and 8 from J, leaving 10 bases between them. CDR3 size: 12 residues. This clone was found once. Clones were read by immunoSEQ multiplex PCR, and TCRdb kept only the in-frame ones, dropping some. The repertoire includes about 160,000 clones, over 80% of them detected once, and around 10% sits in the top ten. The sample consisted of peripheral blood. This clonotype was sampled from a woman over 75 with active or convalescent COVID-19. The genes are TRBV2 and TRBJ1-1; D remains unclear. CDR3 nucleotides: TGTGCCAGCAGTGAGAATCGGGAAGAAGCTTTCTTT. Translating gives CASSENREEAFF.